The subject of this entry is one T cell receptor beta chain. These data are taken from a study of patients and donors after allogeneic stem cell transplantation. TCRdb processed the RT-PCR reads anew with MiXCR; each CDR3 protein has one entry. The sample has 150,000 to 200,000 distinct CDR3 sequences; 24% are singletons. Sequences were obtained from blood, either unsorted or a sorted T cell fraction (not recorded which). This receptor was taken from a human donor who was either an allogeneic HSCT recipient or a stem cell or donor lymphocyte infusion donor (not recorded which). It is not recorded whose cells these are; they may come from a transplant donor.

CDR3: CASSLVGFEEKLFF. The CDR3 DNA reads TGCGCCAGCAGCTTGGTGGGCTTTGAGGAAAAACTGTTTTTT. This chain links TRBV5-1 with TRBJ1-4; the D is unclear. The CDR3 consists of 14 residues. CDR1 is SGHRS, CDR2 YFSETQ, per germline. V lost 0 bases to trimming and J lost 8 bases, with 11 bases between them.